This T cell receptor beta chain was sequenced during a study of shared clonotypes between healthy human individuals. This CDR3 comprises 15 residues. CDR1 SGHVS and CDR2 FQNEAQ come from the germline V gene. The V end was cut by 6 bases, the J end by 8 bases, with 19 bases between. The assay was immunoSEQ multiplex PCR, and TCRdb's table has in-frame clones only and misses some. The sample lists 2 million to 2.5 million clones, 95% occurring once. This chain links TRBV7-8 with TRBJ1-4, with D unclear. The receptor's source is a man aged 18 to 29 in good health. Material: naive CD4+ T cells sorted from blood. Subset noted: CD45RA+ positively selected. CDR3 nucleotide sequence: TGTGCCAGCAGTTCTAGGGAGACGCCCAGAGAAAAACTGTTTTTT. Its protein is CASSSRETPREKLFF.